This passage covers 28 T cell receptor beta chains from one sample sequenced in a study of multiple sclerosis patients with progressive multifocal leukoencephalopathy. Noted time point: before natalizumab initiation. Sequenced by immunoSEQ multiplex PCR; TCRdb stores in-frame clones only, minus some. The sample contains tens of thousands of clones, about 91% of which appear only once. Source material: PBMCs. These receptors were taken from a man under 40 with multiple sclerosis.

The V call is TRBV6-5, the J call TRBJ2-3; no reliable D call. V was pared by 3 bases and J by 9 bases, with 10 bases between. CDR1 is MNHEY, CDR2 SVGAGI, per germline. This CDR3 spans 12 amino acids. Here the CDR3 DNA reads TGTGCCAGCAGTTATGGACCCGACACGCAGTATTTT. Translating gives CASSYGPDTQYF.

This rearrangement joins TRBV27 to TRBJ1-5, with a possible D match to TRBD1 (5 bases). CDR1 is MNHEY, CDR2 SMNVEV, per germline (reference sequence). This CDR3 has 16 residues. Trimming took 10 bases from V and 1 from J, leaving 20 bases between them. Written as DNA, the CDR3 is TGTGCCACCCCTCAGAACTCCGGGGGGAGCAATCAGCCCCAGCATTTT. Translating it yields CATPQNSGGSNQPQHF.

The V call is TRBV5-1, the J call TRBJ2-7; 8 bases agree with TRBD2. Trimming at V came to 0 bases and at J to 6 bases, leaving 11 bases not matched to a gene. The CDR3 runs to 16 residues. Germline assignment: CDR1 SGHRS and CDR2 YFSETQ. CDR3 region: CASSLDISGSGPEQYF. The CDR3 DNA is TGCGCCAGCAGCTTGGATATAAGCGGGAGCGGCCCCGAGCAGTACTTC. The full variable domain, rest sourced from reference TRBV5-1 and TRBJ2-7, is KAGVTQTPRYLIKTRGQQVTLSCSPISGHRSVSWYQQTPGQGLQFLFEYFSETQRNKGNFPGRFSGRQFSNSRSEMNVSTLELGDSALYLCASSLDISGSGPEQYFGPGTRLTVT.

This rearrangement joins TRBV6-1 to TRBJ2-1; D gene ambiguous. The CDR3 loop spans 12 amino acids. V was shortened by 4 bases and J by 5 bases, with 6 bases between the two germline ends. The germline V gene has CDR1 MNHNS and CDR2 SASEGT. CDR3 amino acids: CASSVRNNEQFF. The CDR3 DNA reads as TGTGCCAGCAGTGTCAGAAACAATGAGCAGTTCTTC.

This chain joins TRBV7-9 and TRBJ1-1, with a tentative D call TRBD1 (5 bases). CDR3 length equals 12 residues. Germline V gene sequence: CDR1 SEHNR, CDR2 FQNEAQ (reference sequence). The ends were cut back, 8 bases at V and 7 bases at J, with 14 bases in the middle. The CDR3 DNA sequence: TGTGCCAGCGGCGGGGGGAATTTTGAAGCTTTCTTT. Translating gives CASGGGNFEAFF.

This chain links TRBV7-9 with TRBJ2-5, with 9 bases aligning to TRBD2. CDR3 length: 15 residues. The trim removed 1 base at V and 6 bases at J, leaving 6 bases unmatched. Germline V gene data show CDR1 as SEHNR and CDR2 as FQNEAQ (reference sequence). The CDR3, as DNA: TGTGCCAGCAGCTTAGTGCGCGGGAGGGGACAGACCCAGTACTTC. This sequence encodes CASSLVRGRGQTQYF.

This clone was detected once. The J gene is TRBJ1-2, the V gene TRBV6-5, with D uncertain. The CDR3 consists of 14 residues. The germline V gene has CDR1 MNHEY and CDR2 SVGAGI. V shed 6 bases and J shed 4 bases, with 15 bases lying between them. CDR3 region: CASRKDKMAYGYTF. The CDR3 DNA follows: TGTGCCAGCAGAAAAGACAAAATGGCCTATGGCTACACCTTC.

The chain is built from TRBV5-1 and TRBJ1-4; a possible D gene is TRBD1 (6 bases). The ends were cut back, 4 bases at V and 6 bases at J, with 13 bases in the middle. Germline CDR1 reads SGHRS; CDR2 reads YFSETQ. CDR3 length equals 14 residues. CDR3 sequence reads: CASSMGGVDEKLFF. The CDR3 bases are TGCGCCAGCAGCATGGGGGGCGTGGATGAAAAACTGTTTTTT.

The chain combines TRBV11-2 with TRBJ2-4; 7 nucleotides align to TRBD2. The V gene's germline CDR1 is SGHAT and CDR2 FQNNGV. The CDR3 loop spans 17 amino acids. V shed 2 bases and J 7 bases; nucleotides not matched to a gene: 14. The CDR3 loop reads CASSLLFSGVAFNIQYF. The DNA of the CDR3 is TGTGCCAGCAGCTTACTATTCAGCGGGGTGGCCTTCAACATTCAGTACTTC.

The chain joins TRBV11-2 to TRBJ1-1, with D possibly matching TRBD1 (5 bases). The germline V and J ends were trimmed by 2 bases and 5 bases, with 12 bases remaining between them. Germline values: CDR1 SGHAT, CDR2 FQNNGV. CDR3 length: 14 amino acids. CDR3 DNA sequence: TGTGCCAGCAGCTTACAAATTGGGGGGACTGAAGCTTTCTTT. It is translated as CASSLQIGGTEAFF.

V usage is TRBV6-1 and J usage is TRBJ2-1; weak D call: TRBD2 (6 bases). Germline values: CDR1 MNHNS, CDR2 SASEGT. The V gene lost 2 bases and the J gene lost 15 bases, with 14 bases spanning the gap. This CDR3 comprises 12 residues. The CDR3: CASSESGGKGFF. Here the CDR3 DNA reads TGTGCCAGCAGTGAAAGTGGGGGGAAGGGGTTCTTC.

DNA of the CDR3: TGTGCCAGCAGCTCAACCTTCAGGGCTAGAAGATTCTTT. It is translated as CASSSTFRARRFF. The chain couples TRBV7-9 to TRBJ1-1, with D possibly matching TRBD1 (5 bases). Germline V gene data show CDR1 as SEHNR and CDR2 as FQNEAQ (reference sequence). The CDR3 runs 13 residues. The V gene lost 4 bases and the J gene lost 14 bases, with 20 bases spanning the gap.

The CDR3 DNA reads TGTGCCAGCAGTTCGGGACTAGCGGGACTCAACGAGCAGTACTTC. Its translation: CASSSGLAGLNEQYF. The chain joins TRBV27 to TRBJ2-7, with 13 bases matching TRBD2. The CDR3 has 15 residues. Germline V CDR1 and CDR2: MNHEY, SMNVEV (reference sequence). V shed 4 bases and J 5 bases; nucleotides not matched to a gene: 5.

V gene TRBV4-3 combines with J gene TRBJ2-1, with 14 positions matching TRBD2. With 0 bases clipped from V and 7 bases from J, the junction kept 8 bases outside the gene matches. Germline CDR1 is LGHNA and CDR2 is YSLEER. The CDR3 runs 18 residues. The CDR3 sequence: CASSQDPAGTSGRNEQFF. The CDR3 DNA reads as TGCGCCAGCAGCCAAGATCCTGCCGGGACTAGCGGGAGAAATGAGCAGTTCTTC.

V and J are TRBV5-1 and TRBJ2-7; 7 nucleotides agree with TRBD1. CDR3 length: 15 amino acids. V lost 3 bases to trimming and J lost 0 bases; unmatched junction nucleotides: 6. CDR1 and CDR2 (germline): SGHRS, YFSETQ. The CDR3 sequence is CASSSGQRSSYEQYF. In nucleotides, the CDR3 is TGCGCCAGCAGCTCGGGACAGAGGAGCTCCTACGAGCAGTACTTC.

This chain uses TRBV11-2 with TRBJ2-5; perhaps TRBD2 as D (5 bases). CDR3 length: 13 amino acids. Germline-derived CDR1 and CDR2 are SGHAT and FQNNGV. V gave up 6 bases and J gave up 2 bases, with 10 bases separating them. The CDR3 protein is CASRPRGQETQYF. DNA for the CDR3: TGTGCCAGCAGACCCCGGGGACAAGAGACCCAGTACTTC.

V usage is TRBV7-8 and J usage is TRBJ2-5; no reliable D call. V lost 2 bases, J lost 0 bases, and 10 bases lay in between. CDR3 length equals 15 residues. The V gene's germline CDR1 is SGHVS and CDR2 FQNEAQ. This CDR3 is CASSLIRLNQETQYF. CDR3 nucleotide sequence: TGTGCCAGCAGCTTAATCCGGCTAAACCAAGAGACCCAGTACTTC. The complete variable domain, with remaining parts taken from reference TRBV7-8 and TRBJ2-5, reads GAGVSQSPRYKVAKRGQDVALRCDPISGHVSLFWYQQALGQGPEFLTYFQNEAQLDKSGLPSDRFFAERPEGSVSTLKIQRTQQEDSAVYLCASSLIRLNQETQYFGPGTRLLVL.

The CDR3 spells CASSEGRLTGYEQYV. The DNA for the CDR3 is TGTGCCAGCAGTGAAGGACGGTTAACAGGGTACGAGCAGTACGTC. V usage is TRBV2 and J usage is TRBJ2-7; possibly TRBD1 for D (6 bases). The ends were cut back, 1 base at V and 4 bases at J, with 14 bases in the middle. The germline V gene has CDR1 SNHLY and CDR2 FYNNEI. The CDR3 consists of 15 residues.

V gene TRBV7-2 combines with J gene TRBJ2-1, with a tentative D call TRBD2 (6 bases). The V gene lost 5 bases and the J gene lost 7 bases, with 15 bases spanning the gap. Germline V gives CDR1 SGHTA, CDR2 FQGNSA. The length of the CDR3 is 14 residues. CDR3 sequence: CASSQQTRRNEQFF. DNA for the CDR3: TGTGCCAGCAGCCAGCAGACTAGGCGGAATGAGCAGTTCTTC.

V is TRBV6-6 and J is TRBJ2-7; D is uncertain. The CDR3 spans 13 residues. Trimming took 5 bases from V and 3 from J, leaving 11 bases between them. The germline CDR1 and CDR2 sequences are MNHNY and SVGAGI (reference sequence). The CDR3 loop is CASSLSLSYEQYF. As DNA, the CDR3 is TGTGCCAGCAGTCTCTCCCTAAGCTACGAGCAGTACTTC.

J is TRBJ2-5 and V is TRBV9; TRBD1 agrees at 7 bases. The germline CDR1 and CDR2 sequences are SGDLS and YYNGEE. The CDR3 has 14 residues. J was trimmed by 3 bases and V by 3 bases; bases with no gene match: 5. The CDR3 DNA reads as TGTGCCAGCAGCGCCTCCGGGACAGAAGAGACCCAGTACTTC. Translated, it gives CASSASGTEETQYF.

The chain couples TRBV12-5 to TRBJ2-7; 9 nucleotides match TRBD1. Trimming cost V 0 bases and J 7 bases; bases outside gene matches: 10. The CDR3 extends over 16 amino acids. Germline lookup yields CDR1 LGHNT and CDR2 FRNRAP. The CDR3 DNA sequence: TGTGCTAGTGGTTTGGTACTGGGACAGGGAGTGCGGGAGCAGTACTTC. Protein: CASGLVLGQGVREQYF.

The rearrangement links TRBV6-5 to TRBJ1-6; perhaps TRBD1 as D (5 bases). Germline CDR1 MNHEY, CDR2 SVGAGI. Trimming stripped 2 bases from V and 12 bases from J, with 17 bases between. The length of the CDR3 is 15 residues. The CDR3 DNA reads TGTGCCAGCAGTTACACGGGGATCGGGGGAATACCCCTCCACTTT. Translating it yields CASSYTGIGGIPLHF.

This clone was recorded once. This rearrangement joins TRBV4-3 to TRBJ1-5; D not resolved. With 1 base removed from V and 1 base from J, the gap between germline ends came to 8 bases. This CDR3 spans 15 amino acids. Germline CDR1 is LGHNA and CDR2 is YSLEER. In DNA, the CDR3 is TGCGCCAGCAGCCAAGTGCGCGGAAGCAATCAGCCCCAGCATTTT. Its translation: CASSQVRGSNQPQHF.

J is TRBJ2-5 and V is TRBV19; D tentatively fits TRBD1 or TRBD2 (6 bases each). Germline CDR1 reads LNHDA; CDR2 reads SQIVND (reference sequence). The CDR3 length is 16 residues. V shed 3 bases and J shed 5 bases, with 19 bases lying between them. DNA for the CDR3: TGTGCCAGTAGTATCGGGGGCGGCAGGGGTACGGAGACCCAGTACTTC. The encoded protein is CASSIGGGRGTETQYF.

V and J are TRBV6-1 and TRBJ2-6, with a possible D match to TRBD2 (6 bases). The germline gives CDR1 MNHNS, CDR2 SASEGT. The CDR3 has 16 residues. V gave up 4 bases and J gave up 2 bases, with 12 bases separating them. CDR3 residues: CASSVAPGAGANVLTF. Here the CDR3 DNA reads TGTGCCAGCAGTGTCGCCCCGGGGGCTGGGGCCAACGTCCTGACTTTC.

The chain carries TRBV6-1 and TRBJ1-1, with D unresolved. Germline CDR1 reads MNHNS; CDR2 reads SASEGT. The CDR3 loop spans 12 amino acids. Trimming shortened V by 6 bases and J by 0 bases, and 5 bases separated the two germline ends. The chain's CDR3 is CASRLLNTEAFF. Here the CDR3 DNA reads TGTGCCAGCAGGCTGCTGAACACTGAAGCTTTCTTT.

The CDR3: CASSLYGSGGGYEQYF. In nucleotides, the CDR3 is TGTGCCAGCAGCTTATACGGGAGTGGGGGTGGGTACGAGCAGTACTTC. The rearrangement uses TRBV7-2 and TRBJ2-7; possibly TRBD2 for D (6 bases). This CDR3 spans 16 amino acids. Germline V gene sequence: CDR1 SGHTA, CDR2 FQGNSA. V dropped 2 bases and J dropped 4 bases, with 18 bases sitting between them.